Presented here are 28 T cell receptor beta chains from one specimen sequenced in a study of PD-1 blockade in classical Hodgkin lymphoma. Each patient's relapse followed autologous stem cell transplantation, and brentuximab vedotin exposure varied. Sequencing was performed with immunoSEQ multiplex PCR; in TCRdb, only in-frame clones are kept and a portion is missing. The sample shows about 24,000 clones, around 81% of them seen only once. Sequencing was performed on peripheral blood mononuclear cells (PBMCs), taken before the second cycle of nivolumab. The source of these receptors is a human donor with classical Hodgkin lymphoma.

This rearrangement joins TRBV5-4 to TRBJ2-7, with 12 positions matching TRBD2. V lost 4 bases to trimming and J lost 2 bases; unmatched junction nucleotides: 7. The CDR3 has 16 residues. CDR1 and CDR2 (germline): SGHNT, YYREEE (reference sequence). In DNA, the CDR3 is TGTGCCAGCAGCCATCCGACTAGCGGGAGCCCCTACGAGCAGTACTTC. This codes for CASSHPTSGSPYEQYF.

The chain carries TRBV7-2 and TRBJ1-1, with D possibly matching TRBD1 (5 bases). The germline V gene encodes CDR1 SGHTA and CDR2 FQGNSA. The CDR3 loop spans 18 amino acids. Trimming left V 2 bases short and J 1 base short, with 20 bases between. CDR3: CASSLRFWGNSPNTEAFF. The CDR3 DNA reads as TGTGCCAGCAGCTTAAGGTTCTGGGGGAATTCCCCGAACACTGAAGCTTTCTTT. Looking up the rest from reference TRBV7-2 and TRBJ1-1 gives the full variable domain: GAGVSQSPSNKVTEKGKDVELRCDPISGHTALYWYRQSLGQGLEFLIYFQGNSAPDKSGLPSDRFSAERTGGSVSTLTIQRTQQEDSAVYLCASSLRFWGNSPNTEAFFGQGTRLTVV.

The V and J genes are TRBV6-5 and TRBJ2-7; the D gene is possibly TRBD1 (5 bases). Trimming shortened V by 6 bases and J by 0 bases, and 15 bases separated the two germline ends. This CDR3 spans 15 amino acids. Germline assignment: CDR1 MNHEY and CDR2 SVGAGI. Here the CDR3 DNA reads TGTGCCAGCAGACGAGCAGGGTTTAGCTCCTACGAGCAGTACTTC. Translating gives CASRRAGFSSYEQYF.

The chain recombines TRBV19 with TRBJ2-5; TRBD1 matches at 8 bases. Trimming took 4 bases from V and 7 from J; bases not matched to a gene: 14. The germline gives CDR1 LNHDA, CDR2 SQIVND (reference sequence). The CDR3 runs to 16 residues. The CDR3 is CASSTTRGRGLPTQYF. In DNA, the CDR3 is TGTGCCAGTAGTACAACCAGGGGGCGTGGGTTACCGACCCAGTACTTC. Drawing the rest from reference TRBV19 and TRBJ2-5, the complete variable domain is DGGITQSPKYLFRKEGQNVTLSCEQNLNHDAMYWYRQDPGQGLRLIYYSQIVNDFQKGDIAEGYSVSREKKESFPLTVTSAQKNPTAFYLCASSTTRGRGLPTQYFGPGTRLLVL.

The J gene is TRBJ2-1, the V gene TRBV10-2; 13 nucleotides line up with TRBD2. Looked up from germline, CDR1 is WSHSY and CDR2 is SAAADI. V gave up 2 bases and J gave up 0 bases; unmatched junction bases: 7. CDR3 length equals 19 residues. The CDR3 sequence: CASSEPGLAGTSSYNEQFF. The CDR3 region has the DNA TGCGCCAGCAGTGAGCCGGGACTAGCGGGGACGAGCTCCTACAATGAGCAGTTCTTC.

V is TRBV4-1 and J is TRBJ2-5; the D gene is possibly TRBD2 (5 bases). The CDR3 runs to 18 residues. Trimming pared 0 bases from V and 7 bases from J, leaving 24 bases between. Germline V lookup: CDR1 MGHRA, CDR2 YSYEKL. The CDR3: CASSQELGGLGSLVTQYF. In nucleotides, the CDR3 is TGCGCCAGCAGCCAAGAGCTAGGCGGCTTGGGGAGTCTGGTGACCCAGTACTTC.

The gene calls are TRBV30 and TRBJ1-2; the D is unclear. Trimming stripped 4 bases from V and 6 bases from J, with 12 bases between. This CDR3 region has 12 residues. Germline V gives CDR1 GTSNPN, CDR2 SVGIG (reference sequence). Here the CDR3 reads CAWNTAANGYTF. Written as DNA, the CDR3 is TGTGCCTGGAATACCGCAGCTAATGGCTACACCTTC.

J is TRBJ1-6 and V is TRBV18; no clear D gene. V lost 2 bases, J lost 8 bases, and 7 bases lay in between. Germline lookup yields CDR1 KGHSH and CDR2 LQKENI. This CDR3 has 13 amino acids. The chain's CDR3 is CASSPRADSPLHF. CDR3 sequence (DNA): TGTGCCAGCTCACCAAGGGCAGATTCACCCCTCCACTTT.

A single count supports this clone. The V call is TRBV7-9, the J call TRBJ2-3; 9 nucleotides agree with TRBD1. V trimming: 5 bases; J trimming: 3 bases; junction bases outside the gene matches: 9. Germline V CDR1 and CDR2: SEHNR, FQNEAQ (reference sequence). The CDR3 contains 16 residues. As DNA, the CDR3 is TGTGCCAGCAGCCCAAGGGGGACAGGGAGGACAGATACGCAGTATTTT. It translates to CASSPRGTGRTDTQYF.

The CDR3 reads CASAKAGRAETNQTDTQYF. The CDR3 region has the DNA TGTGCTAGTGCCAAAGCGGGACGGGCCGAAACAAACCAAACAGATACGCAGTATTTT. This chain connects TRBV12-5 to TRBJ2-3; 7 nucleotides align to TRBD2. The junction had 22 bases not matched to a gene; V was cut back by 7 bases and J by 3 bases. CDR1 is LGHNT and CDR2 is FRNRAP in the germline V gene. The CDR3 runs to 19 residues.

In this sample, this clone turned up once. The chain combines TRBV29-1 with TRBJ2-1, with TRBD2 matching over 13 bases. The CDR3 has 17 amino acids. V lost 6 bases and J lost 0; bases outside the gene matches: 8. CDR1 SQVTM and CDR2 ANQGSEA come from the germline V gene. The CDR3 DNA is TGCAGCGTGGTTGGGACTAGCGGGGAGAGCTCCTACAATGAGCAGTTCTTC. It encodes CSVVGTSGESSYNEQFF.

As concerns this clone: The sample has other DNA sequences that encode this CDR3 too. The chain recombines TRBV2 with TRBJ2-5, with D possibly matching TRBD2 (5 bases). Germline assignment: CDR1 SNHLY and CDR2 FYNNEI. This CDR3 comprises 13 residues. V lost 4 bases to trimming and J lost 5 bases, with 11 bases between them. The CDR3 spells CASSGGAPETQYF. In nucleotides, the CDR3 is TGTGCCAGCAGTGGGGGAGCGCCGGAGACCCAGTACTTC. The full variable domain, completed using reference TRBV2 and TRBJ2-5, is EPEVTQTPSHQVTQMGQEVILRCVPISNHLYFYWYRQILGQKVEFLVSFYNNEISEKSEIFDDQFSVERPDGSNFTLKIRSTKLEDSAMYFCASSGGAPETQYFGPGTRLLVL.

The chain has TRBV18 and TRBJ2-7, with D possibly TRBD2 on 6 matching bases. The germline V gene has CDR1 KGHSH and CDR2 LQKENI. The V end was cut by 6 bases, the J end by 2 bases, with 11 bases between. There are 13 residues in the CDR3. CDR3 sequence: CASSVGEAYEQYF. CDR3 coding DNA: TGTGCCAGCTCGGTGGGGGAGGCCTACGAGCAGTACTTC.

The chain couples TRBV30 to TRBJ1-1; TRBD1 might be the D (5 bases). The length of the CDR3 is 15 residues. Germline CDR1 is GTSNPN and CDR2 is SVGIG (reference sequence). The V and J ends lost 0 bases and 4 bases respectively, with 15 bases between them. In DNA, the CDR3 is TGTGCCTGGAGTGTACGGTACGAGGGGTCCACTGAAGCTTTCTTT. This translates into CAWSVRYEGSTEAFF.

This chain links TRBV6-5 with TRBJ1-2, with D possibly matching TRBD1 (5 bases). Trimming removed 6 bases from V and 3 bases from J, with 8 bases in between. CDR1 MNHEY and CDR2 SVGAGI come from the germline V gene. This CDR3 has 12 amino acids. The CDR3 is CASSDSDYGYTF. Here the CDR3 DNA reads TGTGCCAGCAGCGACAGTGACTATGGCTACACCTTC.

In DNA, the CDR3 is TGTGCCTGGAGTTACAGGGGGAAAGAGGGCTACACCTTC. Translated, it gives CAWSYRGKEGYTF. The V gene is TRBV30, the J gene TRBJ1-2, with 8 bases that match TRBD1. Germline V CDR1 and CDR2: GTSNPN, SVGIG (reference sequence). Losses at the gene ends were 2 bases for V and 8 bases for J; bases not matched to a gene: 7. This CDR3 has 13 amino acids. Together with reference TRBV30 and TRBJ1-2, the CDR3 gives the full variable domain: SQTIHQWPATLVQPVGSPLSLECTVEGTSNPNLYWYRQAAGRGLQLLFYSVGIGQISSEVPQNLSASRPQDRQFILSSKKLLLSDSGFYLCAWSYRGKEGYTFGSGTRLTVV.

V usage is TRBV7-9 and J usage is TRBJ2-7; D possibly corresponds to TRBD2 (5 bases). V was trimmed by 3 bases and J by 6 bases, leaving 9 bases between them. CDR1 and CDR2 from the germline V gene are SEHNR and FQNEAQ (reference sequence). The CDR3 has 12 amino acids. The CDR3 loop is CASSFGSAEQYF. DNA of the CDR3: TGTGCCAGCAGCTTTGGGAGCGCCGAGCAGTACTTC.

This clone was picked up a small number of times. The genes are TRBV9 and TRBJ2-3; D not resolved. Germline loops: CDR1 SGDLS, CDR2 YYNGEE. V was cut by 3 bases and J by 0 bases, with 17 bases left in between. The CDR3 runs to 17 residues. The CDR3 loop is CASSASTYTASTDTQYF. Written as DNA, the CDR3 is TGTGCCAGCAGCGCCTCAACCTACACCGCTAGCACAGATACGCAGTATTTT.

This chain's CDR3 is CASSLETGLDLSNQPQHF. The CDR3 DNA reads TGTGCCAGCAGTTTAGAGACAGGTCTTGACCTTAGCAATCAGCCCCAGCATTTT. The chain joins TRBV28 to TRBJ1-5; the D gene is possibly TRBD1 (6 bases). Germline CDR1 is MDHEN and CDR2 is SYDVKM. Trimming cost V 2 bases and J 0 bases, with 17 bases left between them. This CDR3 has 18 residues. Looking up the rest from reference TRBV28 and TRBJ1-5 gives the full variable domain: DVKVTQSSRYLVKRTGEKVFLECVQDMDHENMFWYRQDPGLGLRLIYFSYDVKMKEKGDIPEGYSVSREKKERFSLILESASTNQTSMYLCASSLETGLDLSNQPQHFGDGTRLSIL.

This clone was recorded once. This chain joins TRBV10-1 and TRBJ2-7; possibly TRBD2 for D (5 bases). Germline loops: CDR1 WNHNN, CDR2 SYGVQD (reference sequence). The V end was cut by 5 bases, the J end by 3 bases, with 14 bases between. CDR3 size: 14 residues. The CDR3 loop reads CASSPGGRIYEQYF. CDR3 nucleotides: TGCGCCAGCAGTCCCGGAGGACGGATCTACGAGCAGTACTTC.

This sequence joins TRBV5-1 and TRBJ2-1; weak D call: TRBD1 (5 bases). The CDR3 sequence is 14 residues long. CDR1 and CDR2 from the germline V gene are SGHRS and YFSETQ. Trimming shortened V by 0 bases and J by 5 bases, and 9 bases separated the two germline ends. Here the CDR3 reads CASSLGTTDNEQFF. For the CDR3, the DNA is TGCGCCAGCAGCTTGGGGACAACAGACAATGAGCAGTTCTTC.

The V gene is TRBV10-3, the J gene TRBJ2-3; 9 bases align to TRBD2. The V segment lost 0 bases and the J segment 5 bases; nucleotides outside the gene matches: 6. The germline V gene encodes CDR1 ENHRY and CDR2 SYGVKD. This CDR3 contains 16 residues. Here the CDR3 DNA reads TGTGCCATCAGTGAGTCGAGAGCGGGGGGTCGAGATACGCAGTATTTT. This translates into CAISESRAGGRDTQYF.

V and J are TRBV6-5 and TRBJ2-3; a possible D gene is TRBD2 (6 bases). V lost 4 bases and J 11 bases, leaving 25 bases between the germline ends. The CDR3 totals 16 residues. Looked up from germline, CDR1 is MNHEY and CDR2 is SVGAGI. CDR3 in DNA: TGTGCCAGCAGTTCGCCCGCTTCGACCGCGACTAGTAGGCAGTATTTT. This gives the protein CASSSPASTATSRQYF.

The V call is TRBV11-3, the J call TRBJ2-2; weak D call: TRBD1 (5 bases). Trimming stripped 2 bases from V and 7 bases from J, with 5 bases between. Germline CDR1 is SGHNT and CDR2 is YENEEA. This CDR3 has 12 amino acids. The CDR3 DNA is TGTGCCAGCAGCTTACAGGGCGGGGAGCTGTTTTTT. It codes for CASSLQGGELFF.

The genes are TRBV7-7 and TRBJ2-3, with D perhaps matching TRBD1 (5 bases). V was cut by 2 bases and J by 0 bases, with 9 bases left in between. The CDR3 has 15 residues. The germline CDR1 and CDR2 sequences are SSHAT and FNYEAQ (reference sequence). CDR3 DNA: TGTGCCAGCAGCTTACGGGCAGGGAGCACAGATACGCAGTATTTT. Residues: CASSLRAGSTDTQYF.

The chain is built from TRBV29-1 and TRBJ2-5, with D perhaps being TRBD1 or TRBD2 (5 bases each). The V and J ends lost 7 bases and 5 bases respectively, with 11 bases between them. The length of the CDR3 is 11 residues. Germline assignment: CDR1 SQVTM and CDR2 ANQGSEA. CDR3 sequence reads: CSAGLGETQYF. The DNA for the CDR3 is TGCAGCGCGGGGCTAGGGGAGACCCAGTACTTC.

This clone was seen a single time. The chain recombines TRBV7-8 with TRBJ1-3, with a tentative D call TRBD1 (6 bases). CDR1 SGHVS and CDR2 FQNEAQ come from the germline V gene. This CDR3 contains 16 residues. The V end lost 4 bases, the J end lost 2 bases, and 15 bases lay between the germline ends. The CDR3 coding sequence is TGTGCCAGCAGCTCGAACCGGGCAGGGGCTGGAAACACCATATATTTT. As protein: CASSSNRAGAGNTIYF.

V is TRBV9 and J is TRBJ1-5, with 8 bases fitting TRBD1. The CDR3 extends over 15 amino acids. Looked up from germline, CDR1 is SGDLS and CDR2 is YYNGEE. J lost 3 bases, V lost 0 bases, and 2 bases had no gene match. The CDR3 bases are TGTGCCAGCAGCGTAGGGGACAGGCCCAATCAGCCCCAGCATTTT. Translated, it gives CASSVGDRPNQPQHF.